The 14 T cell receptor beta chains below were found in one sample sequenced in a study of T cells in Graves' hyperthyroidism and ophthalmopathy. RNA transcripts were the template for amplifying TCR beta CDR3 regions. HTBI primers were the set used in a first-round RT-PCR of the TCR CDR3. MiXCR, run by TCRdb on the multiplex PCR reads, gives a single entry per CDR3 protein. The table shows roughly 280,000 distinct CDR3 sequences, with approximately 15% occurring only once. Sequenced sample: blood. The receptors originated from a woman aged 60-75 years with Graves' ophthalmopathy.

This clonotype was seen only a few times. This sequence joins TRBV29-1 and TRBJ1-1; a weak D match, TRBD1 (6 bases). The CDR3 is 13 amino acids. In germline, CDR1 is SQVTM, CDR2 ANQGSEA. The germline V and J ends were trimmed by 7 bases and 4 bases, with 16 bases remaining between them. CDR3 protein: CSGGAGSATEAFF. The CDR3 nucleotides read TGCAGCGGGGGGGCAGGGTCGGCCACTGAAGCTTTCTTT.

The chain joins TRBV2 to TRBJ2-2; 8 bases map to TRBD1. This CDR3 spans 15 amino acids. CDR1 SNHLY and CDR2 FYNNEI come from the germline V gene. V lost 7 bases, J lost 7 bases, and 11 bases stayed unmatched. CDR3 in DNA: TGTGCCAGCAATCTGGACAGGGCGGTTATCGGGGAGCTGTTTTTT. Translation: CASNLDRAVIGELFF.

This clonotype showed up many times. The genes are TRBV28 and TRBJ2-1; weak D call: TRBD1 (5 bases). Germline loops: CDR1 MDHEN, CDR2 SYDVKM. Deletions cut 4 bases from V and 4 bases from J, with 11 bases between. The CDR3 runs to 14 residues. CDR3 amino acids: CASSSFDRYNEQFF. The DNA for the CDR3 is TGTGCCAGCAGTTCATTCGACAGATACAATGAGCAGTTCTTC.

Of note for this clonotype: The CDR3 end shows no conserved phenylalanine or tryptophan, and so a read error is likely. This chain connects TRBV5-4 to TRBJ1-1; D call uncertain. This CDR3 has 15 residues. CDR1 and CDR2 from the germline V gene are SGHNT and YYREEE (reference sequence). Trimming shortened V by 0 bases and J by 0 bases, and 9 bases separated the two germline ends. CDR3 region: CASSLGGGLNTEAFL. Written as DNA, the CDR3 is TGTGCCAGCAGCTTGGGAGGCGGACTGAACACTGAAGCTTTCCTT.

This clonotype has a count of ten or more. In DNA form, the CDR3 reads TGTGCCAGCAGTTTTGTGGGATTGGAGGGGACAGATACGCAGTATTTT. Its protein product is CASSFVGLEGTDTQYF. This chain joins TRBV12-3 or TRBV12-4 and TRBJ2-3; tentatively, D is TRBD2 (6 bases). This CDR3 comprises 16 residues. V was cut by 3 bases and J by 3 bases, with 16 bases left in between.

This clonotype has ten or more counts. This chain links TRBV20-1 with TRBJ2-5, with D possibly TRBD2 on 7 matching bases. Germline V CDR1 and CDR2: DFQATT, SNEGSKA (reference sequence). CDR3 length: 15 amino acids. V gave up 5 bases and J gave up 5 bases, with 21 bases separating them. This CDR3 reads CSAGPGGGAAETQYF. Here the CDR3 DNA reads TGCAGTGCTGGCCCGGGTGGGGGGGCCGCGGAGACCCAGTACTTC.

In its sample, this clonotype was seen a few times. V usage is TRBV29-1 and J usage is TRBJ2-1; the match to TRBD1 covers 11 bases. Germline V gene lookup returns CDR1 SQVTM and CDR2 ANQGSEA. This CDR3 contains 17 residues. V was pared by 4 bases and J by 2 bases, with 10 bases of the junction left unmatched. This CDR3 is CSVVRGQGGAPYNEQFF. As DNA, the CDR3 is TGCAGCGTTGTAAGGGGACAGGGGGGCGCCCCCTACAATGAGCAGTTCTTC.

This clonotype was counted many times. The chain carries TRBV10-3 and TRBJ2-1; 9 bases match TRBD2. V gave up 3 bases and J gave up 2 bases; unmatched junction bases: 2. The CDR3 runs 15 residues. Germline V gives CDR1 ENHRY, CDR2 SYGVKD. This CDR3 is CAISDPSGTYNEQFF. CDR3 sequence (DNA): TGTGCCATCAGTGATCCTAGCGGGACCTACAATGAGCAGTTCTTC.

The chain has TRBV6-5 and TRBJ2-3; 15 bases fit TRBD2. The CDR3 is 17 amino acids. Trimming removed 2 bases from V and 1 base from J; junction bases left unmatched: 1. In germline, CDR1 is MNHEY, CDR2 SVGAGI. CDR3 sequence reads: CASSYGTSGRRTDTQYF. Written as DNA, the CDR3 is TGTGCCAGCAGTTACGGGACTAGCGGGAGGCGCACAGATACGCAGTATTTT.

This clonotype was detected only a few times. This chain uses TRBV28 with TRBJ2-6, with TRBD1 as a possible D gene (5 bases). V lost 8 bases to trimming and J lost 0 bases, with 17 bases between them. Germline values: CDR1 MDHEN, CDR2 SYDVKM. This CDR3 comprises 17 residues. CDR3 coding DNA: TGTGCCAGCCTGGGGCAGCTAAGTTCCTCTGGGGCCAACGTCCTGACTTTC. This codes for CASLGQLSSSGANVLTF.

On this clonotype itself: No conserved phenylalanine or tryptophan ends this CDR3, so it is likely a read error. The chain has TRBV7-7 and TRBJ2-6; D is unresolved. Germline lookup yields CDR1 SSHAT and CDR2 FNYEAQ (reference sequence). CDR3 length: 13 amino acids. CDR3 sequence: CASSLAGANVLTS. The CDR3 DNA is TGTGCCAGCAGCCTAGCTGGGGCCAACGTCCTGACTTCC.

In its sample, this clonotype was seen a few times. This chain connects TRBV5-1 to TRBJ1-2; D is perhaps TRBD1 (5 bases). The CDR3 length is 15 residues. With 0 bases removed from V and 4 bases from J, the gap between germline ends came to 13 bases. Germline-derived CDR1 and CDR2 are SGHRS and YFSETQ. The CDR3 spells CASSLDAGTGYGYTF. In DNA form, the CDR3 reads TGCGCCAGCAGCTTGGATGCCGGGACTGGCTATGGCTACACCTTC.

This clonotype was recorded many times. The rearrangement joins TRBV7-2 to TRBJ2-3; D might be TRBD2 (6 bases). The CDR3 sequence is 15 residues long. Trimming took off 5 bases at V and 5 bases at J, with 17 bases between the two ends. Germline loops: CDR1 SGHTA, CDR2 FQGNSA. CDR3 bases: TGTGCCAGCAGCCCACGGGATCTGGGGGGAGATACGCAGTATTTT. It is translated as CASSPRDLGGDTQYF.

This clonotype was found many times. This rearrangement joins TRBV28 to TRBJ1-1; D gene uncertain. The CDR3 covers 14 residues. Trimming cost V 9 bases and J 5 bases, with 19 bases left between them. CDR1 and CDR2 from the germline V gene are MDHEN and SYDVKM. The CDR3 DNA follows: TGTGCCAGTCAGAACGCGGGAGTATTGACTGAAGCTTTCTTT. Its translation: CASQNAGVLTEAFF.